The 32 T cell receptor beta chains given below trace back to one sample, sequenced in a study of blood T cell repertoires in COVID-19. Some clones are missing from TCRdb's copy, which holds only in-frame ones; the method was immunoSEQ multiplex PCR. This sample has tens of thousands of clones; about four fifths occur once, and the top ten carry 4% to 5%. What was sequenced was peripheral blood. The origin of the receptors is a woman aged 60-75 years with acute or convalescent COVID-19.

This chain links TRBV10-3 with TRBJ2-3; 7 nucleotides align to TRBD1. The V gene end was trimmed by 8 bases and the J gene end by 6 bases; junction bases not matched to a gene: 8. The CDR3 loop spans 13 amino acids. Germline CDR1 ENHRY, CDR2 SYGVKD. The chain's CDR3 is CAIAVGGDDTQYF. The CDR3 DNA follows: TGTGCCATCGCGGTAGGGGGCGACGATACGCAGTATTTT.

This clone was observed a handful of times. V and J are TRBV3-1 (or the pseudogene TRBV3-2) and TRBJ1-2, with 11 nucleotides matching TRBD1. This CDR3 region has 14 residues. Germline V gene sequence: CDR1 LGHDT, CDR2 YNNKEL (reference sequence). V shed 4 bases, J shed 8 bases, and the junction held 6 bases outside the gene matches. The CDR3 reads CASSPGQGAWGYTF. In nucleotides, the CDR3 is TGTGCCAGCAGCCCAGGACAGGGGGCATGGGGCTACACCTTC.

This rearrangement joins TRBV7-3 to TRBJ1-1; unclear D gene. V gave up 0 bases and J gave up 0 bases, with 2 bases separating them. CDR3 size: 13 residues. Germline V gene lookup returns CDR1 SGHTA and CDR2 FQGTGA. Here the CDR3 DNA reads TGTGCCAGCAGCTTAACCGTGAACACTGAAGCTTTCTTT. It yields the protein CASSLTVNTEAFF.

Only a few counts were recorded for this clone. The V call is TRBV7-2, the J call TRBJ1-2; TRBD1 might be the D (5 bases). Germline V CDR1 and CDR2: SGHTA, FQGNSA. Trimming left V 2 bases short and J 4 bases short, with 11 bases between. This CDR3 is 14 amino acids long. The CDR3 is CASSLSQGSYGYTF. Written as DNA, the CDR3 is TGTGCCAGCAGCTTATCGCAGGGTTCCTATGGCTACACCTTC.

This clone was seen a few times. J is TRBJ2-3 and V is TRBV6-5; tentative D call: TRBD2 (5 bases). CDR1 is MNHEY, CDR2 SVGAGI, per germline. The germline V and J ends were trimmed by 8 bases and 3 bases, with 15 bases remaining between them. The CDR3 runs to 14 residues. CDR3 in DNA: TGTGCCAGCCGAAGACTGGGGAGAACAGATACGCAGTATTTT. This sequence encodes CASRRLGRTDTQYF.

The gene calls are TRBV7-2 and TRBJ2-4; 7 bases align to TRBD2. CDR3 size: 14 residues. Germline trimming cut 1 base from V and 7 bases from J; bases unmatched to any gene: 4. CDR1 SGHTA and CDR2 FQGNSA come from the germline V gene. Here the CDR3 reads CASSLGTSANIQYF. CDR3 in DNA: TGTGCCAGCAGCTTAGGCACTAGCGCTAACATTCAGTACTTC. The full variable domain, in which reference TRBV7-2 and TRBJ2-4 provide the parts outside the CDR3, is GAGVSQSPSNKVTEKGKDVELRCDPISGHTALYWYRQSLGQGLEFLIYFQGNSAPDKSGLPSDRFSAERTGGSVSTLTIQRTQQEDSAVYLCASSLGTSANIQYFGAGTRLSVL.

This sequence joins TRBV28 and TRBJ1-2, with TRBD1 matching 9 bases. Germline-derived CDR1 and CDR2 are MDHEN and SYDVKM. V was pared by 2 bases and J by 2 bases, with 6 bases of the junction left unmatched. The CDR3 has 16 amino acids. CDR3 bases: TGTGCCAGCAGTTTACCTTGGACAGGGGTGAACTATGGCTACACCTTC. It specifies CASSLPWTGVNYGYTF.

The rearrangement links TRBV28 to TRBJ2-2; D uncertain. Germline values: CDR1 MDHEN, CDR2 SYDVKM. This CDR3 comprises 15 residues. V was pared by 3 bases and J by 7 bases, with 15 bases between. DNA of the CDR3: TGTGCCAGCAGTTTCCCTTATCCTGGCCGCGGGGAGCTGTTTTTT. This encodes CASSFPYPGRGELFF. Together with reference TRBV28 and TRBJ2-2, the CDR3 gives the full variable domain: DVKVTQSSRYLVKRTGEKVFLECVQDMDHENMFWYRQDPGLGLRLIYFSYDVKMKEKGDIPEGYSVSREKKERFSLILESASTNQTSMYLCASSFPYPGRGELFFGEGSRLTVL.

This chain links TRBV12-3 or TRBV12-4 with TRBJ1-2, with D maybe TRBD1 (5 bases). Trimming shortened V by 4 bases and J by 6 bases, and 12 bases separated the two germline ends. This CDR3 comprises 13 residues. In nucleotides, the CDR3 is TGTGCCAGCAGTTGGAGAAAAGGGGATGGCTACACCTTC. It specifies CASSWRKGDGYTF.

The rearrangement uses TRBV14 and TRBJ1-1; D is unresolved. Per germline, CDR1 SGHDN and CDR2 FVKESK. The CDR3 sequence is 15 residues long. Trimming stripped 2 bases from V and 8 bases from J, with 18 bases between. The CDR3 DNA reads TGTGCCAGCAGCCAACGCCTCATTCCCCCACTAGAAGCTTTCTTT. It codes for CASSQRLIPPLEAFF.

The rearrangement joins TRBV18 to TRBJ2-7, with a tentative D call TRBD2 (5 bases). The CDR3 sequence is 14 residues long. Germline CDR1 KGHSH, CDR2 LQKENI. V was clipped by 3 bases and J by 7 bases, with 16 bases between them. CDR3 in amino acids: CASSPRGPPGEQYF. CDR3 in DNA: TGTGCCAGCTCACCTCGAGGGCCACCGGGGGAGCAGTACTTC. The full variable domain, with the rest looked up from reference TRBV18 and TRBJ2-7, is NAGVMQNPRHLVRRRGQEARLRCSPMKGHSHVYWYRQLPEEGLKFMVYLQKENIIDESGMPKERFSAEFPKEGPSILRIQQVVRGDSAAYFCASSPRGPPGEQYFGPGTRLTVT.

The V gene is TRBV6-5, the J gene TRBJ2-1; TRBD2 might be the D (5 bases). This CDR3 spans 15 amino acids. V was cut by 7 bases and J by 2 bases, with 15 bases left in between. CDR1 is MNHEY, CDR2 SVGAGI, per germline. As DNA, the CDR3 is TGTGCCAGCACCCCCTCAGCGGAACCCTACAATGAGCAGTTCTTC. This gives the protein CASTPSAEPYNEQFF.

The chain carries TRBV12-3 or TRBV12-4 and TRBJ2-5; tentative D call: TRBD2 (6 bases). The ends were cut back, 6 bases at V and 5 bases at J, with 10 bases in the middle. This CDR3 is built from 12 residues. The DNA of the CDR3 is TGTGCCAGCAGCCGCGGGACGGAGACCCAGTACTTC. Its protein is CASSRGTETQYF.

The chain recombines TRBV3-1 (or the pseudogene TRBV3-2) with TRBJ2-1, with 9 positions matching TRBD2. Germline V gene sequence: CDR1 LGHDT, CDR2 YNNKEL (reference sequence). The CDR3 is made up of 16 amino acids. Trimming cost V 1 base and J 1 base; bases outside gene matches: 2. The CDR3, as DNA: TGTGCCAGCAGCCAAGGACTAGCGGCTTCCTACAATGAGCAGTTCTTC. Amino acids: CASSQGLAASYNEQFF.

The chain couples TRBV14 to TRBJ2-5, with TRBD2 as a possible D gene (6 bases). V lost 1 base, J lost 4 bases, and 13 bases lay in between. The germline CDR1 and CDR2 sequences are SGHDN and FVKESK. CDR3 length: 15 residues. CDR3 sequence reads: CASSQGASVGETQYF. As DNA, the CDR3 is TGTGCCAGCAGCCAAGGGGCTAGCGTAGGAGAGACCCAGTACTTC.

The genes are TRBV7-9 and TRBJ1-3; TRBD1 agrees at 8 bases. Germline V gene sequence: CDR1 SEHNR, CDR2 FQNEAQ (reference sequence). There are 15 residues in the CDR3. With 5 bases clipped from V and 3 bases from J, the junction kept 6 bases outside the gene matches. The CDR3 here is CASSLRGQGGNTIYF. CDR3 DNA sequence: TGTGCCAGCAGCCTTAGAGGACAGGGTGGAAACACCATATATTTT.

Here the CDR3 DNA reads TGTGCCAGCAGCTTGCTGGGCGGGGGGGGCACCGGGGAGCTGTTTTTT. Protein: CASSLLGGGGTGELFF. J is TRBJ2-2 and V is TRBV5-4; 9 nucleotides align to TRBD2. Germline lookup yields CDR1 SGHNT and CDR2 YYREEE (reference sequence). The CDR3 spans 16 residues. V shed 1 base, J shed 4 bases, and the junction held 5 bases outside the gene matches.

This clone occurred a few times. The rearrangement links TRBV24-1 to TRBJ2-7, with D possibly TRBD1 on 6 matching bases. V gave up 3 bases and J gave up 12 bases, with 14 bases separating them. The length of the CDR3 is 12 residues. CDR1 is KGHDR and CDR2 is SFDVKD in the germline V gene. CDR3: CATSDRTGLPYF. The DNA of the CDR3 is TGTGCCACCAGTGATCGTACAGGGCTCCCGTACTTC.

This chain links TRBV27 with TRBJ1-3; a possible D gene is TRBD1 (6 bases). Trimming cost V 7 bases and J 0 bases, with 10 bases left between them. CDR1 and CDR2 from the germline V gene are MNHEY and SMNVEV (reference sequence). The CDR3 is made up of 14 amino acids. CDR3 in amino acids: CASKLRGSGNTIYF. DNA for the CDR3: TGTGCCAGCAAACTCAGGGGCTCTGGAAACACCATATATTTT.

The chain employs TRBV6-6 and TRBJ1-1; D is possibly TRBD1 (5 bases). The CDR3 totals 14 residues. The germline V gene has CDR1 MNHNY and CDR2 SVGAGI (reference sequence). V gave up 10 bases and J gave up 2 bases, with 17 bases separating them. The CDR3 region is CATVGGVRNTEAFF. The CDR3 DNA is TGTGCCACCGTCGGGGGGGTCCGAAACACTGAAGCTTTCTTT.

V usage is TRBV5-4 and J usage is TRBJ2-7; 9 nucleotides line up with TRBD2. Germline V gene lookup returns CDR1 SGHNT and CDR2 YYREEE (reference sequence). V shed 4 bases, J shed 7 bases, and the junction held 6 bases outside the gene matches. The CDR3 loop spans 13 amino acids. This CDR3 is CASSAGGPGEQYF. In DNA form, the CDR3 reads TGTGCCAGCAGCGCGGGGGGGCCGGGGGAGCAGTACTTC.

V is TRBV11-2 and J is TRBJ2-2; 8 bases match TRBD1. CDR1 and CDR2 from the germline V gene are SGHAT and FQNNGV. The V segment lost 1 base and the J segment 6 bases; nucleotides outside the gene matches: 10. The CDR3 contains 17 residues. CDR3 protein: CASSLADPTGVAGELFF. The CDR3 nucleotides read TGTGCCAGCAGCTTAGCTGATCCGACAGGGGTCGCCGGGGAGCTGTTTTTT.

In DNA, the CDR3 is TGTGCCAGCTCACTCACCGGGACAGGGATGGGTAGGACTGAAGCTTTCTTT. It specifies CASSLTGTGMGRTEAFF. The V and J genes are TRBV18 and TRBJ1-1; TRBD1 matches 9 bases. Trimming removed 4 bases from V and 5 bases from J; junction bases left unmatched: 14. The germline CDR1 and CDR2 sequences are KGHSH and LQKENI. The CDR3 totals 17 residues.

The rearrangement links TRBV4-1 to TRBJ2-7; 7 bases fit TRBD2. V lost 4 bases, J lost 2 bases, and 14 bases stayed unmatched. This CDR3 is built from 17 residues. The germline V gene has CDR1 MGHRA and CDR2 YSYEKL. The DNA for the CDR3 is TGCGCCAGCAGCCGGGTGAGCCGGGACTATACTGCCTACGAGCAGTACTTC. This encodes CASSRVSRDYTAYEQYF.

This clone has only one observation. The chain recombines TRBV10-3 with TRBJ1-2; TRBD1 is a possible D gene (6 bases). V lost 3 bases and J 3 bases, leaving 17 bases between the germline ends. This CDR3 contains 16 residues. Germline V gene sequence: CDR1 ENHRY, CDR2 SYGVKD. CDR3 coding DNA: TGTGCCATCAGTGATTTAGGCAGGGGCCCGGACTATGGCTACACCTTC. Residues: CAISDLGRGPDYGYTF.

The chain carries TRBV6-5 and TRBJ2-2, with 10 bases identical to TRBD2. This CDR3 spans 15 amino acids. Germline V gives CDR1 MNHEY, CDR2 SVGAGI. The V gene end was trimmed by 7 bases and the J gene end by 5 bases; junction bases not matched to a gene: 7. The CDR3 DNA reads as TGTGCCAGCAAGTCTAGCGGGAGAGGGACCGGGGAGCTGTTTTTT. Amino acids: CASKSSGRGTGELFF.

CDR3 DNA sequence: TGCAGTGCTAGTGTTCCCAGCGGGGGAATTGGTGAGCAGTTCTTC. This codes for CSASVPSGGIGEQFF. This sequence joins TRBV20-1 and TRBJ2-1; 8 bases are shared with TRBD2. CDR3 length equals 15 residues. V dropped 3 bases and J dropped 9; count of bases not matched to a gene: 13. The germline CDR1 and CDR2 sequences are DFQATT and SNEGSKA (reference sequence).

V gene TRBV3-1 (or the pseudogene TRBV3-2) combines with J gene TRBJ1-5, with a tentative D call TRBD1 (5 bases). The CDR3 has 15 residues. V was clipped by 1 base and J by 4 bases, with 11 bases between them. CDR1 and CDR2 from the germline V gene are LGHDT and YNNKEL (reference sequence). The DNA for the CDR3 is TGTGCCAGCAGCCAAGGTCCAGGGCGGAATCAGCCCCAGCATTTT. It yields the protein CASSQGPGRNQPQHF.

J is TRBJ1-6 and V is TRBV12-5; TRBD1 aligns across 8 bases. Germline CDR1 LGHNT, CDR2 FRNRAP. Trimming at V came to 6 bases and at J to 10 bases, leaving 8 bases not matched to a gene. There are 14 residues in the CDR3. DNA for the CDR3: TGTGCTAGTGGCCCCGACAGGGGATCGTCACCCCTCCACTTT. Residues: CASGPDRGSSPLHF.

This chain uses TRBV5-6 with TRBJ1-2; D is possibly TRBD1 (6 bases). Germline values: CDR1 SGHDT, CDR2 YYEEEE. The V gene lost 4 bases and the J gene lost 9 bases, with 10 bases spanning the gap. The CDR3 loop spans 11 amino acids. The DNA for the CDR3 is TGTGCCAGCAGCACCAGGGGTAGCTACACCTTC. This codes for CASSTRGSYTF.

Comment on this clone: Other DNA sequences in this specimen translate into the identical CDR3. The chain combines TRBV2 with TRBJ2-3; 12 bases are shared with TRBD2. V lost 4 bases, J lost 1 base, and 0 bases stayed unmatched. This CDR3 region has 15 residues. Germline assignment: CDR1 SNHLY and CDR2 FYNNEI. The CDR3 sequence is CASSGLAGGTDTQYF. CDR3 DNA: TGTGCCAGCAGTGGACTAGCGGGGGGCACAGATACGCAGTATTTT. Full variable domain (remainder filled in from reference TRBV2 and TRBJ2-3): EPEVTQTPSHQVTQMGQEVILRCVPISNHLYFYWYRQILGQKVEFLVSFYNNEISEKSEIFDDQFSVERPDGSNFTLKIRSTKLEDSAMYFCASSGLAGGTDTQYFGPGTRLTVL.

The chain recombines TRBV7-6 with TRBJ2-1; 7 bases are shared with TRBD2. Germline V gene sequence: CDR1 SGHVS, CDR2 FNYEAQ. The junction had 9 bases not matched to a gene; V was cut back by 1 base and J by 9 bases. The CDR3 runs to 15 residues. CDR3 in DNA: TGTGCCAGCAGCTTAGGGGGCGGGAGAAATAGTGAGCAGTTCTTC. This translates into CASSLGGGRNSEQFF.